Following are 32 T cell receptor beta chains from one sample sequenced in a study of OX40 agonist ivuxolimab in advanced cancers. Sequencing was performed with immunoSEQ multiplex PCR; in TCRdb, only in-frame clones are kept and a portion is missing. The sample shows 90,000 to 100,000 clones, about nine tenths of them seen only once. This sample comprised CD4+ or CD8+ T cells sorted from blood, obtained in a trial of the OX40 agonist ivuxolimab. The receptors stem from an adult with an advanced solid tumor such as melanoma, head and neck, liver or kidney cancer.

This clone is a singleton in its sample. The chain uses TRBV2 and TRBJ2-5; 7 bases are a match to TRBD2. With V trimmed by 6 bases and J by 5 bases, 21 bases remained unmatched. The CDR3 length is 18 residues. The germline CDR1 and CDR2 sequences are SNHLY and FYNNEI. Written as DNA, the CDR3 is TGTGCCAGCAGGGAACCGCGGCGTGGGGTGCGGGAGAGCGAGACCCAGTACTTC. Its translation: CASREPRRGVRESETQYF.

The rearrangement joins TRBV28 to TRBJ1-2, with 7 bases aligning to TRBD1. The CDR3 totals 14 residues. V was pared by 2 bases and J by 8 bases, with 8 bases of the junction left unmatched. Per germline, CDR1 MDHEN and CDR2 SYDVKM. In DNA form, the CDR3 reads TGTGCCAGCAGTTTAATGGGGCAGGGGGAAGGCTACACCTTC. Its translation: CASSLMGQGEGYTF.

The chain employs TRBV6-1 and TRBJ2-3; perhaps TRBD2 as D (6 bases). The V gene lost 8 bases and the J gene lost 2 bases, with 14 bases spanning the gap. The CDR3 is made up of 14 amino acids. The V gene's germline CDR1 is MNHNS and CDR2 SASEGT. Here the CDR3 DNA reads TGTGCCAGCTCAGGTGCGGGGACCACAGATACGCAGTATTTT. It is translated as CASSGAGTTDTQYF.

Comment on this clone: Other DNA sequences within the sample encode an identical CDR3. This chain links TRBV5-1 with TRBJ1-1; D is uncertain. Trimming shortened V by 4 bases and J by 3 bases, and 13 bases separated the two germline ends. Germline CDR1 is SGHRS and CDR2 is YFSETQ. The CDR3 is 14 amino acids. The CDR3 sequence is CASSLDPGDTEAFF. The CDR3 nucleotides are TGCGCCAGCAGCCTTGATCCTGGCGACACTGAAGCTTTCTTT.

The chain joins TRBV7-9 to TRBJ2-7; 8 nucleotides align to TRBD2. The CDR3 has 13 amino acids. Looked up from germline, CDR1 is SEHNR and CDR2 is FQNEAQ (reference sequence). Unmatched junction bases numbered 3, after V lost 1 base and J lost 7 bases. The CDR3 DNA follows: TGTGCCAGCAGCTTAGGACTAGCGAGTGAGCAGTACTTC. This encodes CASSLGLASEQYF. Supplemented by reference TRBV7-9 and TRBJ2-7, the full variable domain reads DTGVSQNPRHKITKRGQNVTFRCDPISEHNRLYWYRQTLGQGPEFLTYFQNEAQLEKSRLLSDRFSAERPKGSFSTLEIQRTEQGDSAMYLCASSLGLASEQYFGPGTRLTVT.

The chain recombines TRBV6-1 with TRBJ1-6; 7 bases agree with TRBD1. The CDR3 is made up of 13 amino acids. Trimming removed 6 bases from V and 7 bases from J; junction bases left unmatched: 3. CDR1 is MNHNS and CDR2 is SASEGT in the germline V gene. CDR3: CASRGQNNSPLHF. The CDR3 DNA reads as TGTGCCAGCAGGGGACAGAACAATTCACCCCTCCACTTT.

The chain is built from TRBV7-9 and TRBJ1-2; 10 bases are a match to TRBD1. Looked up from germline, CDR1 is SEHNR and CDR2 is FQNEAQ (reference sequence). The J segment lost 2 bases and the V segment lost 5 bases, leaving 8 bases of the junction unmatched. The CDR3 totals 16 residues. The CDR3 sequence: CASSRQGAHGNYGYTF. The CDR3 bases are TGTGCCAGCAGCCGACAGGGGGCTCACGGGAACTATGGCTACACCTTC.

The chain links TRBV5-4 to TRBJ2-3, with 8 bases matching TRBD2. This CDR3 spans 15 amino acids. Trimming at V came to 9 bases and at J to 0 bases, leaving 9 bases not matched to a gene. Germline CDR1 and CDR2: SGHNT and YYREEE (reference sequence). In nucleotides, the CDR3 is TGTGCCACCCGCCGGGGGGGAGGAAGCACAGATACGCAGTATTTT. This gives the protein CATRRGGGSTDTQYF.

The genes are TRBV5-4 and TRBJ1-6, with 7 bases aligning to TRBD1. The CDR3 length is 15 residues. Germline CDR1 is SGHNT and CDR2 is YYREEE (reference sequence). V lost 5 bases, J lost 8 bases, and 10 bases stayed unmatched. CDR3 in amino acids: CASRTGTAVHSPLHF. The CDR3 coding sequence is TGTGCCAGCAGAACCGGGACAGCCGTTCATTCACCCCTCCACTTT.

This chain joins TRBV9 and TRBJ2-2, with 8 positions matching TRBD2. This CDR3 region has 15 residues. Germline CDR1 reads SGDLS; CDR2 reads YYNGEE. Trimming at V came to 4 bases and at J to 3 bases, leaving 5 bases not matched to a gene. The CDR3 nucleotides are TGTGCCAGCAGCCCTCAGCGGGGGTACACCGGGGAGCTGTTTTTT. Encoded protein: CASSPQRGYTGELFF.

This chain connects TRBV19 to TRBJ1-5, with TRBD1 identical over 7 bases. The CDR3 length is 15 residues. The V gene's germline CDR1 is LNHDA and CDR2 SQIVND (reference sequence). V dropped 5 bases and J dropped 4; count of bases not matched to a gene: 8. The CDR3 here is CASSGRGSANQPQHF. CDR3 DNA: TGTGCCAGTAGTGGCAGGGGGAGCGCGAATCAGCCCCAGCATTTT. Full variable domain (rest looked up from reference TRBV19 and TRBJ1-5): DGGITQSPKYLFRKEGQNVTLSCEQNLNHDAMYWYRQDPGQGLRLIYYSQIVNDFQKGDIAEGYSVSREKKESFPLTVTSAQKNPTAFYLCASSGRGSANQPQHFGDGTRLSIL.

The rearrangement uses TRBV18 and TRBJ1-2, with 7 positions matching TRBD1. Per germline, CDR1 KGHSH and CDR2 LQKENI. The CDR3 contains 13 residues. V trimming: 5 bases; J trimming: 3 bases; junction bases outside the gene matches: 3. The CDR3 region has the DNA TGTGCCAGCTCATTTGACAGGGACTATGGCTACACCTTC. It is translated as CASSFDRDYGYTF.

This clone came up once. The genes are TRBV5-1 and TRBJ2-3, with D hard to call. V was cut by 7 bases and J by 4 bases, with 16 bases left in between. The CDR3 covers 14 residues. Germline V lookup: CDR1 SGHRS, CDR2 YFSETQ. The CDR3 sequence: CASRIHQPADTQYF. In DNA form, the CDR3 reads TGCGCCAGCCGAATCCACCAGCCTGCAGATACGCAGTATTTT.

V and J are TRBV2 and TRBJ2-1, with D tentatively TRBD1 (6 bases). Germline CDR1 SNHLY, CDR2 FYNNEI. The CDR3 is 15 residues long. The V and J ends lost 6 bases and 6 bases respectively, with 18 bases between them. The CDR3 protein is CASRPVQGAFNEQFF. As DNA, the CDR3 is TGTGCCAGCAGGCCCGTACAGGGAGCCTTCAATGAGCAGTTCTTC.

The rearrangement links TRBV28 to TRBJ2-1; 14 bases match TRBD2. This CDR3 is 15 amino acids long. Germline V gene data show CDR1 as MDHEN and CDR2 as SYDVKM. Trimming cost V 3 bases and J 6 bases; bases outside gene matches: 1. The CDR3 region has the DNA TGTGCCAGCAGTTTGACTAGCGGGAGGGCCAATGAGCAGTTCTTC. It is translated as CASSLTSGRANEQFF.

The chain uses TRBV18 and TRBJ1-1; D is uncertain. The CDR3 loop spans 13 amino acids. The germline V gene has CDR1 KGHSH and CDR2 LQKENI. Trimming removed 3 bases from V and 3 bases from J, with 8 bases in between. DNA of the CDR3: TGTGCCAGCTCACCTCCTTTATACACTGAAGCTTTCTTT. Translating gives CASSPPLYTEAFF.

This chain connects TRBV5-1 to TRBJ2-3; 7 bases align to TRBD2. In germline, CDR1 is SGHRS, CDR2 YFSETQ. V trimming: 7 bases; J trimming: 3 bases; junction bases outside the gene matches: 11. The CDR3 has 15 amino acids. This CDR3 is CASAERGGATDTQYF. The CDR3 bases are TGCGCCAGCGCGGAGCGGGGTGGGGCTACAGATACGCAGTATTTT.

The rearrangement joins TRBV5-1 to TRBJ2-2; 7 positions agree with TRBD2. CDR1 is SGHRS, CDR2 YFSETQ, per germline. J was trimmed by 4 bases and V by 0 bases; bases with no gene match: 12. The length of the CDR3 is 18 residues. CDR3 coding DNA: TGCGCCAGCAGCTTGGGGTACTCTAGCGGAGCTAGCACCGGGGAGCTGTTTTTT. Amino acid sequence: CASSLGYSSGASTGELFF.

The V gene is TRBV2, the J gene TRBJ1-3; D is possibly TRBD1 (5 bases). CDR3 length: 14 amino acids. V shed 7 bases and J shed 0 bases, with 10 bases lying between them. Germline-derived CDR1 and CDR2 are SNHLY and FYNNEI. CDR3 sequence reads: CASTRGSSGNTIYF. The CDR3, as DNA: TGTGCCAGCACGAGGGGTAGCTCTGGAAACACCATATATTTT.

This rearrangement joins TRBV5-1 to TRBJ2-1; D is uncertain. The CDR3 runs 14 residues. V lost 1 base, J lost 8 bases, and 13 bases lay in between. The germline gives CDR1 SGHRS, CDR2 YFSETQ. The CDR3 sequence: CASSLSLLVDEQFF. The CDR3 DNA sequence: TGCGCCAGCAGCTTGAGTCTATTGGTCGATGAGCAGTTCTTC.

This sequence joins TRBV5-1 and TRBJ2-7; 10 bases are a match to TRBD2. J was trimmed by 1 base and V by 0 bases; bases with no gene match: 1. From germline, CDR1 is SGHRS and CDR2 YFSETQ. This CDR3 is 15 amino acids long. The CDR3 loop is CASSLGAGGSYEQYV. The CDR3 coding sequence is TGCGCCAGCAGCTTGGGAGCGGGAGGGTCCTACGAGCAGTACGTC.

V gene TRBV18 combines with J gene TRBJ1-1, with D tentatively TRBD1 (5 bases). Germline V CDR1 and CDR2: KGHSH, LQKENI. Trimming stripped 4 bases from V and 4 bases from J, with 13 bases between. CDR3 length: 14 amino acids. The CDR3 bases are TGTGCCAGCTCACTTTCCACGGGGGGCACTGAAGCTTTCTTT. It encodes CASSLSTGGTEAFF.

V usage is TRBV6-1 and J usage is TRBJ1-1; possibly TRBD1 for D (6 bases). This CDR3 region has 15 residues. Germline CDR1 and CDR2: MNHNS and SASEGT. The germline V and J ends were trimmed by 6 bases and 4 bases, with 18 bases remaining between them. CDR3 coding DNA: TGTGCCAGCAGGACAGAAGGGGGAACAGGCACTGAAGCTTTCTTT. Translating it yields CASRTEGGTGTEAFF.

V gene TRBV29-1 combines with J gene TRBJ2-1; 7 bases fit TRBD1. V shed 2 bases, J shed 6 bases, and the junction held 4 bases outside the gene matches. Germline CDR1 and CDR2: SQVTM and ANQGSEA. CDR3 length: 13 residues. The DNA for the CDR3 is TGCAGCGTTGAAACCCCAGGGGGCAATGAGCAGTTCTTC. As protein: CSVETPGGNEQFF.

V gene TRBV28 combines with J gene TRBJ2-3; 7 bases map to TRBD1. Trimming at V came to 3 bases and at J to 6 bases, leaving 6 bases not matched to a gene. The CDR3 extends over 14 amino acids. Germline-derived CDR1 and CDR2 are MDHEN and SYDVKM. DNA for the CDR3: TGTGCCAGCAGTTTGGGACAGAGTTATGATACGCAGTATTTT. Its translation: CASSLGQSYDTQYF. The full variable domain, its missing parts supplied by reference TRBV28 and TRBJ2-3, is DVKVTQSSRYLVKRTGEKVFLECVQDMDHENMFWYRQDPGLGLRLIYFSYDVKMKEKGDIPEGYSVSREKKERFSLILESASTNQTSMYLCASSLGQSYDTQYFGPGTRLTVL.

The V call is TRBV10-1, the J call TRBJ2-7; the D gene is possibly TRBD2 (6 bases). The CDR3 consists of 16 residues. Germline V gene lookup returns CDR1 WNHNN and CDR2 SYGVQD (reference sequence). V lost 4 bases to trimming and J lost 0 bases, with 16 bases between them. The CDR3 loop reads CASSGRRGSGSYEQYF. For the CDR3, the DNA is TGCGCCAGCAGTGGACGGCGGGGTAGCGGCTCCTACGAGCAGTACTTC.

The chain combines TRBV5-1 with TRBJ2-3; 10 bases map to TRBD2. CDR3 size: 15 residues. With V trimmed by 3 bases and J by 4 bases, 5 bases remained unmatched. The germline V gene encodes CDR1 SGHRS and CDR2 YFSETQ. CDR3 residues: CASSSPSGGADTQYF. In DNA form, the CDR3 reads TGCGCCAGCAGCTCCCCTAGCGGGGGCGCAGATACGCAGTATTTT.

The CDR3 spells CASSSITGTGGIEAFF. The CDR3, as DNA: TGTGCCAGCAGTTCGATAACCGGGACAGGGGGGATTGAAGCTTTCTTT. The V gene is TRBV27, the J gene TRBJ1-1; 11 nucleotides align to TRBD1. Germline V gene lookup returns CDR1 MNHEY and CDR2 SMNVEV (reference sequence). The CDR3 totals 16 residues. V was pared by 4 bases and J by 7 bases, with 11 bases of the junction left unmatched.

The V and J genes are TRBV9 and TRBJ1-1, with a tentative D call TRBD1 (5 bases). CDR1 SGDLS and CDR2 YYNGEE come from the germline V gene. The V gene lost 0 bases and the J gene lost 7 bases, with 10 bases spanning the gap. This CDR3 has 13 amino acids. The CDR3 is CASSVAPGYEAFF. CDR3 coding DNA: TGTGCCAGCAGCGTAGCCCCAGGGTATGAAGCTTTCTTT.

This rearrangement joins TRBV7-9 to TRBJ2-4, with D perhaps matching TRBD2 (5 bases). Per germline, CDR1 SEHNR and CDR2 FQNEAQ (reference sequence). Trimming took off 5 bases at V and 2 bases at J, with 13 bases between the two ends. This CDR3 is built from 15 residues. The CDR3 is CASSRSGVTKNIQYF. The CDR3 region has the DNA TGTGCCAGCAGCCGGTCCGGGGTTACCAAAAACATTCAGTACTTC.

The rearrangement joins TRBV7-2 to TRBJ2-2; 11 bases align to TRBD2. The CDR3 sequence is 17 residues long. CDR1 and CDR2 from the germline V gene are SGHTA and FQGNSA. J lost 5 bases, V lost 1 base, and 6 bases had no gene match. CDR3 residues: CASSLDSGRARTGELFF. CDR3 coding DNA: TGTGCCAGCAGCTTAGATAGCGGGAGGGCCAGGACCGGGGAGCTGTTTTTT.

The chain couples TRBV2 to TRBJ1-1; no firm D call. The V end lost 8 bases, the J end lost 6 bases, and 16 bases lay between the germline ends. Germline V gives CDR1 SNHLY, CDR2 FYNNEI. CDR3 length: 13 amino acids. The CDR3 nucleotides read TGTGCCAGCCGGGAGCAAGAGTTCGCTGAAGCTTTCTTT. Translation: CASREQEFAEAFF.